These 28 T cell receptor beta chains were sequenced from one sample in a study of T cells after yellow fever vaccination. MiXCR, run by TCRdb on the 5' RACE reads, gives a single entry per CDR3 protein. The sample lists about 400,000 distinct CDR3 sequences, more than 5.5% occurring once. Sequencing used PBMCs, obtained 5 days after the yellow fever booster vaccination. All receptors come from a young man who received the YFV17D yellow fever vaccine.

CDR3 nucleotides: TGCGCCAGCAGCCAAGAATACGGGACAGGTGGCTACACCTTC. It translates to CASSQEYGTGGYTF. The gene calls are TRBV4-3 and TRBJ1-2; 8 positions match TRBD1. The CDR3 sequence is 14 residues long. From germline, CDR1 is LGHNA and CDR2 YSLEER. The junction had 4 bases not matched to a gene; V was cut back by 0 bases and J by 7 bases.

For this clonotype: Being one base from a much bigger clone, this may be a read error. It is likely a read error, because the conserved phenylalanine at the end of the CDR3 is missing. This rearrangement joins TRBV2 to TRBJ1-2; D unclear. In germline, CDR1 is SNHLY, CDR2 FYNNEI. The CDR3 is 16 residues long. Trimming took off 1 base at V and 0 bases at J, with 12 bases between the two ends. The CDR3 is CASSEGSATANYGYTL. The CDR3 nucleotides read TGTGCCAGCAGTGAAGGGTCGGCTACCGCTAACTATGGCTACACCTTG.

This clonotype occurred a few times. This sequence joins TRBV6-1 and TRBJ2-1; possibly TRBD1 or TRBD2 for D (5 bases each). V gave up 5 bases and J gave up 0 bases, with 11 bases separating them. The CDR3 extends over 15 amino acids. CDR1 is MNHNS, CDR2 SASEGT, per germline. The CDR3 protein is CASSPGPVSYNEQFF. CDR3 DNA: TGTGCCAGCAGTCCGGGACCAGTCTCCTACAATGAGCAGTTCTTC.

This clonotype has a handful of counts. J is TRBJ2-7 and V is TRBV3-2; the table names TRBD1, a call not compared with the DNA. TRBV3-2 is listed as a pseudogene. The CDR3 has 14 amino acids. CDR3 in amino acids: CASSLPGQSYEQYF. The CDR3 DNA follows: TGTGCCAGCAGCCTACCGGGACAATCCTACGAGCAGTACTTC.

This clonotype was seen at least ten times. The CDR3 DNA follows: TGTGCCAGCACCACGGAGTTCGGGAATTCACCCCTCCACTTT. This codes for CASTTEFGNSPLHF. This sequence joins TRBV7-9 and TRBJ1-6; D gene unclear. V dropped 7 bases and J dropped 7 bases, with 14 bases sitting between them. The CDR3 spans 14 residues. Germline values: CDR1 SEHNR, CDR2 FQNEAQ (reference sequence).

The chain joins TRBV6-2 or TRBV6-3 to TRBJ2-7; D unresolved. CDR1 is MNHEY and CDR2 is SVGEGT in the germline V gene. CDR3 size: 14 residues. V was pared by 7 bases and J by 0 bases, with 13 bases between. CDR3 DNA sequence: TGTGCCAGCAACTTTGACCGGGTCTCCTACGAGCAGTACTTC. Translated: CASNFDRVSYEQYF.

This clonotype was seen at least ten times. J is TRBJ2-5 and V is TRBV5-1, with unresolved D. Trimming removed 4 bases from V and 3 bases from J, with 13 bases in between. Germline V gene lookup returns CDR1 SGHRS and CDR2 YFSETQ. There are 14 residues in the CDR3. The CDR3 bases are TGCGCCAGCAGCCGCACCCAAAGGGAAGAGACCCAGTACTTC. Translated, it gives CASSRTQREETQYF.

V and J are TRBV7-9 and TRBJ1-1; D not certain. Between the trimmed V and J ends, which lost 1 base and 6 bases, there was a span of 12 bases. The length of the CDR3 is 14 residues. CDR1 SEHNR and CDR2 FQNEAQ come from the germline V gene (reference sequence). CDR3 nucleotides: TGTGCCAGCAGCTTAGGGTTCGAGGGTTCTGAAGCTTTCTTT. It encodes CASSLGFEGSEAFF.

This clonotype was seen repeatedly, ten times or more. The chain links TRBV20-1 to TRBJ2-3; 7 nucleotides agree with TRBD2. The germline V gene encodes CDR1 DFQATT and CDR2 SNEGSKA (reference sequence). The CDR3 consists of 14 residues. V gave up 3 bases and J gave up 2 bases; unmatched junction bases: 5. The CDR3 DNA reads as TGCAGTGCTAGGGGGGGGGATCTCACAGATACGCAGTATTTT. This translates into CSARGGDLTDTQYF.

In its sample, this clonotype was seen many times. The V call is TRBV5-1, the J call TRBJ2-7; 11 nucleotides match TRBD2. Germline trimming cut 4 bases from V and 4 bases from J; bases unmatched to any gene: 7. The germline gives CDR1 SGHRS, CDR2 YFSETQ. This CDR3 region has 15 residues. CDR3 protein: CASSGGTSGLYEQYF. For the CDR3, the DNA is TGCGCCAGCAGCGGAGGGACTAGCGGTCTTTACGAGCAGTACTTC.

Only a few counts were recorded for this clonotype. The CDR3 sequence: CSARTPSRRLADNEQFF. Written as DNA, the CDR3 is TGCAGTGCTAGAACACCCTCAAGAAGACTAGCGGACAATGAGCAGTTCTTC. The rearrangement links TRBV20-1 to TRBJ2-1, with 9 positions matching TRBD2. The V gene's germline CDR1 is DFQATT and CDR2 SNEGSKA (reference sequence). The CDR3 loop spans 17 amino acids. After removal of 2 bases from V and 5 bases from J, the junction contained 13 bases not matched to a gene.

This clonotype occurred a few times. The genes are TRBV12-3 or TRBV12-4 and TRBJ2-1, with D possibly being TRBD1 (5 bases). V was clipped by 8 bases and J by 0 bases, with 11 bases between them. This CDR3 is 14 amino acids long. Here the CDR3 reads CASCRDSSYNEQFF. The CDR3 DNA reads TGTGCCAGCTGCCGAGACAGCTCCTACAATGAGCAGTTCTTC.

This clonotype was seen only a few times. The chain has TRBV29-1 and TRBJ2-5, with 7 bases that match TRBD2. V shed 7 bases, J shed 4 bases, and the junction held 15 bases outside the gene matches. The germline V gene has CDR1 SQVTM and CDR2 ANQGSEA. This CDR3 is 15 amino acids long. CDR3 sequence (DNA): TGCAGCGCCCGAACCCAGGGAGGGCGAGCAGAGACCCAGTACTTC. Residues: CSARTQGGRAETQYF.

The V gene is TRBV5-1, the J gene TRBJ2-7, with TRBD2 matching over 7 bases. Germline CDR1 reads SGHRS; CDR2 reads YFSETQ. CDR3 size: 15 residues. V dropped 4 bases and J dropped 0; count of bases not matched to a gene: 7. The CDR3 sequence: CASSPRASGSYEQYF. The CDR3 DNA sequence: TGCGCCAGCAGCCCCCGCGCTAGCGGCTCCTACGAGCAGTACTTC.

CDR3 in amino acids: CASSRDLAEETQYF. As DNA, the CDR3 is TGTGCCAGCAGCCGCGATCTAGCGGAAGAGACCCAGTACTTC. The chain uses TRBV5-4 and TRBJ2-5, with 7 bases lining up with TRBD2. The CDR3 sequence is 14 residues long. Germline V gene lookup returns CDR1 SGHNT and CDR2 YYREEE (reference sequence). The trim removed 4 bases at V and 3 bases at J, leaving 6 bases unmatched.

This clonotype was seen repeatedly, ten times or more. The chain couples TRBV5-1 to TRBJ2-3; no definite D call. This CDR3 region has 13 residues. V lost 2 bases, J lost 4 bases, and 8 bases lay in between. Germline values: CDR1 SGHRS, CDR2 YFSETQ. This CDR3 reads CASSFNPPDTQYF. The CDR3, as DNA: TGCGCCAGCAGCTTCAATCCTCCAGATACGCAGTATTTT.

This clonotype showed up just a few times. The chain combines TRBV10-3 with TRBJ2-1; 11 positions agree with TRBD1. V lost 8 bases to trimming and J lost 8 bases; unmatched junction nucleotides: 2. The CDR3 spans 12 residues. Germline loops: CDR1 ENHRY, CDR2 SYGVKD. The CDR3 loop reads CAIGDRGYEQFF. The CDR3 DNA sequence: TGTGCCATCGGGGACAGGGGGTATGAGCAGTTCTTC.

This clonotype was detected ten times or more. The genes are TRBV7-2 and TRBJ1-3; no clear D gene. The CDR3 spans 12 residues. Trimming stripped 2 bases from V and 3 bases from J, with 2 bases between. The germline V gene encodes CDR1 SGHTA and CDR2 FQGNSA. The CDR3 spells CASSLLGNTIYF. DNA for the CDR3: TGTGCCAGCAGCTTACTTGGAAACACCATATATTTT.

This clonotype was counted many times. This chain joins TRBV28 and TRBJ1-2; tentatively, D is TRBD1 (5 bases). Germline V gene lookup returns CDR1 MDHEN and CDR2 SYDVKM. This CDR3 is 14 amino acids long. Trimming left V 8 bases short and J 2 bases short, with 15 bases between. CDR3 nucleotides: TGTGCCAGCGAGAACGCCGACAGAAACTATGGCTACACCTTC. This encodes CASENADRNYGYTF.

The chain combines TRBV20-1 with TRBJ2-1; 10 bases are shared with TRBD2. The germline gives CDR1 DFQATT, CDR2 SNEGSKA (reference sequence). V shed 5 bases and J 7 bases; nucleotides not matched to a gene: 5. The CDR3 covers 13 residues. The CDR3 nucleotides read TGCAGTGCTTCTAGCGGGAGAAGGAATGAGCAGTTCTTC. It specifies CSASSGRRNEQFF.

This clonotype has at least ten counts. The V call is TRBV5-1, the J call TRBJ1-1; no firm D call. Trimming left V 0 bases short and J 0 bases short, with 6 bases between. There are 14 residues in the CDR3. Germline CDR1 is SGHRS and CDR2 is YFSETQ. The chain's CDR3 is CASSLGAMNTEAFF. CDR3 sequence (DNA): TGCGCCAGCAGCTTGGGCGCCATGAACACTGAAGCTTTCTTT.

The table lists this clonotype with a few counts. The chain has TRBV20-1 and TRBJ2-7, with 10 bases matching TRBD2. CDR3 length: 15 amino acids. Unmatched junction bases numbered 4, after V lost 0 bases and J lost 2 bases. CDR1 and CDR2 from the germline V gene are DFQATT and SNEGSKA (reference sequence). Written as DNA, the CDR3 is TGCAGTGCTAGAGATAGACTAGCGGGCCCCTACGAGCAGTACTTC. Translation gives CSARDRLAGPYEQYF.

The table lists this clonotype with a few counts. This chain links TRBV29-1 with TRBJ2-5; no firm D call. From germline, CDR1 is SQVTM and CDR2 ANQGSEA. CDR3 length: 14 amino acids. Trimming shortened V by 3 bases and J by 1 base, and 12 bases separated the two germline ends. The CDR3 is CSVELPGVQETQYF. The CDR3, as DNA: TGCAGCGTTGAGCTCCCGGGCGTCCAAGAGACCCAGTACTTC. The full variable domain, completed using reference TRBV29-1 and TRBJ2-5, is SAVISQKPSRDICQRGTSLTIQCQVDSQVTMMFWYRQQPGQSLTLIATANQGSEATYESGFVIDKFPISRPNLTFSTLTVSNMSPEDSSIYLCSVELPGVQETQYFGPGTRLLVL.

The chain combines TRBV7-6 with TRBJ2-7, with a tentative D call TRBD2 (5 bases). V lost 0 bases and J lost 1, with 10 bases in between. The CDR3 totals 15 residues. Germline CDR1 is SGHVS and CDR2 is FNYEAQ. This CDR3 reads CASSLAGRESYEQYF. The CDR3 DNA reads TGTGCCAGCAGCTTAGCAGGGAGAGAGTCCTACGAGCAGTACTTC.

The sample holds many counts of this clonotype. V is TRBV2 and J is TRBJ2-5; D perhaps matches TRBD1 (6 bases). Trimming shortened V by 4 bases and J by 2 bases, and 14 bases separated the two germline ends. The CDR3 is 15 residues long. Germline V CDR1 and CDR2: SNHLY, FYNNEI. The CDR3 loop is CASSVQGLGQETQYF. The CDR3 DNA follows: TGTGCCAGCAGTGTACAGGGTTTGGGGCAAGAGACCCAGTACTTC.

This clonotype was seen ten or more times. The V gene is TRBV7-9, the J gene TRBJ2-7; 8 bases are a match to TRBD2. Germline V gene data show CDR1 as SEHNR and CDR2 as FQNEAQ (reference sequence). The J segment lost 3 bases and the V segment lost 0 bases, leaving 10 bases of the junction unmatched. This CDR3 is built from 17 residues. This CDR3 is CASSLAAGLAGGYEQYF. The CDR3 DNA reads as TGTGCCAGCAGCTTAGCCGCGGGTCTAGCGGGTGGCTACGAGCAGTACTTC. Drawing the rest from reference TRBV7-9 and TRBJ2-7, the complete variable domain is DTGVSQNPRHKITKRGQNVTFRCDPISEHNRLYWYRQTLGQGPEFLTYFQNEAQLEKSRLLSDRFSAERPKGSFSTLEIQRTEQGDSAMYLCASSLAAGLAGGYEQYFGPGTRLTVT.

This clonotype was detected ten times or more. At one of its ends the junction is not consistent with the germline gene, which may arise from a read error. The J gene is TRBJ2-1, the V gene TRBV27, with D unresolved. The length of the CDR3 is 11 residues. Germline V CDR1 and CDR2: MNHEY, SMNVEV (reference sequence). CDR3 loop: CASMSFNEQFF. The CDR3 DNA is TGTGCCAGCATGTCCTTCAATGAGCAGTTCTTC.

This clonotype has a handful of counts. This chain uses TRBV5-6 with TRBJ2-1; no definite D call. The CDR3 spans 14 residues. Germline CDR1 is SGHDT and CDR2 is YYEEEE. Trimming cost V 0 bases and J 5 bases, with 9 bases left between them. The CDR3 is CASSLAMLDNEQFF. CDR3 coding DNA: TGTGCCAGCAGCTTGGCCATGCTGGACAATGAGCAGTTCTTC.